This is a list of T cell receptor beta chains from one sample in a study of cytomegalovirus exposure and HLA in healthy donors. Libraries were prepared by immunoSEQ multiplex PCR; TCRdb keeps only in-frame clonotypes and omits some of them. The table lists 150,000 to 200,000 clones, roughly 79% of them singletons. The sequenced sample was PBMCs. The receptors stem from a woman between 50 and 59 years old in good health and CMV-seropositive. Both conserved end residues are part of each CDR3. The D gene is left open where the match is weak. For some rows the clone size is stated as once, few or many, or as a class when expanded; others skip it.

>TRBJ2-7|TRBV21-1|.|.
TGTGCCAGCAGCAGGAGTTTCTACGAGCAGTACTTC
CASSRSFYEQYF
>TRBJ2-3|TRBV5-1|.|TRBD2
TGCGCCAGCAGCTCTTCATTCGCTTCTAGCGGGGACTACACAGATACGCAGTATTTT
CASSSSFASSGDYTDTQYF
>TRBJ2-7|TRBV28|.|TRBD2
TGTGCCAGCAGTCTCGGGACTAGCGGTTATTCCTACGAGCAGTACTTC
CASSLGTSGYSYEQYF
>TRBJ1-4|TRBV30|.|.
TGTGCCTGGAAAAGGCAGGGGCCGGATGAAAAACTGTTTTTT
CAWKRQGPDEKLFF
>TRBJ2-1|TRBV27|.|TRBD1
TGTGCCAGCACAAGGGACAGGGGCGAAGTAGGAGCCTACAATGAGCAGTTCTTC
CASTRDRGEVGAYNEQFF
>TRBJ2-7|TRBV7-2|.|.
TGTGCCAGCAGCCAAAATAGGGGGTTGGGCGAGCAGTACTTC
CASSQNRGLGEQYF
>TRBJ1-2|TRBV5-1|.|TRBD1
TGCGCCAGCAGCGAGGGGCCCACAGGGGGCGGTGGCTACACCTTC
CASSEGPTGGGGYTF
>TRBJ2-7|TRBV7-2|.|.
TGTGCCAGCAGCTTAGTGGCAGGGGAAAACTCCGAGCAGTACTTC
CASSLVAGENSEQYF
>TRBJ1-1|TRBV10-2|.|.
TGCGCCAGCAGTGCAGGGAACACTGAAGCTTTCTTT
CASSAGNTEAFF
>TRBJ2-3|TRBV7-8|.|.
TGTGCCAGCAGCTTAACGGTGTTGTCCCTTATTAGCACAGATACGCAGTATTTT
CASSLTVLSLISTDTQYF
>TRBJ2-2|TRBV6-5|.|.
TGTGCCAGCAGGATTACAGGGAACACCGGGGAGCTGTTTTTT
CASRITGNTGELFF
>TRBJ2-2|TRBV5-1|.|.
TGCGCCAGCAGCTTGGAGGGGCAGCATGGGTACACCGGGGAGCTGTTTTTT
CASSLEGQHGYTGELFF
>TRBJ1-1|TRBV18|.|.
TGTGCCAGCTCACCGGGGGGGGAGGACACTGAAGCTTTCTTT
CASSPGGEDTEAFF
>TRBJ2-1|TRBV7-2|.|.
TGTGCCAGCAGCCCTGGGGGCTATAACAATGAGCAGTTCTTC
CASSPGGYNNEQFF
>TRBJ1-4|TRBV5-6|few|TRBD1
TGTGCCAGCAGCTGGAGGAGGGGGCCAACTAATGAAAAACTGTTTTTT
CASSWRRGPTNEKLFF
>TRBJ2-3|TRBV11-3|few|.
TGTGCCAGCAGCGGAGAGGGCGGGGATGCCGATACGCAGTATTTT
CASSGEGGDADTQYF
>TRBJ2-2|TRBV5-4|.|TRBD1
TGTGCCAGCAGCTCCGGGACAGGGGGCACCGGGGAGCTGTTTTTT
CASSSGTGGTGELFF
>TRBJ2-2|TRBV29-1|.|.
TGCAGCGTTAACAGGCACACCGGGGAGCTGTTTTTT
CSVNRHTGELFF
>TRBJ2-5|TRBV13|few|.
TGTGCCAGCAGCCCGAGACTAGTGGGGGAGACCCAGTACTTC
CASSPRLVGETQYF
>TRBJ2-1|TRBV23-1|.|.
TGCGCCAGCAGTCAGACTCCAGGGAGGCCCAACAATGAGCAGTTCTTC
CASSQTPGRPNNEQFF
>TRBJ2-3|TRBV7-8|few|TRBD2
TGTGCCAGCAGCTTAGAGTCCGGGACTAGCGGAACGACGGATACGCAGTATTTT
CASSLESGTSGTTDTQYF
>TRBJ2-1|TRBV7-2|.|.
TGTGCCAGCAGCTTATATGCTAGCGTGGGGAATGAGCAGTTCTTC
CASSLYASVGNEQFF
>TRBJ1-1|TRBV27|.|.
TGTGCCAGCAGTTATAGGGGCACCGACACTGAAGCTTTCTTT
CASSYRGTDTEAFF
>TRBJ2-7|TRBV5-6|few|.
TGTGCCAGCAGCTTAGCGGCTTATTTTTACGAGCAGTACTTC
CASSLAAYFYEQYF
>TRBJ1-4|TRBV30|.|TRBD1
TGTGCCTGGGCCGGGACAGGGGCCGGCATAAGGGAAAAACTGTTTTTT
CAWAGTGAGIREKLFF
>TRBJ1-2|TRBV30|few|.
TGTGCCTGGAGGGCCCCGGGAGGGGTCCAAGGCTACACCTTC
CAWRAPGGVQGYTF
>TRBJ1-6|TRBV4-3|few|TRBD1
TGCGCCAGCAGCCAAAGATGGGGGGACAGCGGTGGTTCACCCCTCCACTTT
CASSQRWGDSGGSPLHF
>TRBJ2-3|TRBV28|once|TRBD1
TGTGCCAGCAGTCCCGAAAGACAGGGGACGCAGTATTTT
CASSPERQGTQYF
>TRBJ1-5|TRBV27|.|.
TGTGCCAGCGGGACATCCAATCAGCCCCAGCATTTT
CASGTSNQPQHF